This is a list of T cell receptor beta chains from one sample in a study of glioma-infiltrating T cells after dendritic cell vaccination. Profiled with immunoSEQ multiplex PCR; TCRdb holds only in-frame clones, not every one. The sample has about 49,000 clones; 85% are singletons. Sequencing used blood, obtained before dendritic cell vaccination. The receptors were gathered from a human donor with glioblastoma. Each CDR3 is given with its conserved first and last residue. D genes are given only for firm matches. Clone sizes are given selectively: once, few, many, or a class where the clone is expanded.

d_call	v_call	clone_size	j_call	cdr3_nt	cdr3_aa
-	TRBV19	-	TRBJ1-1	TGTGCCAGTACGAGTGGGAGTCTACGGTCGGGCACTGAAGCTTTCTTT	CASTSGSLRSGTEAFF
-	TRBV5-1	few	TRBJ2-2	TGCGCCAGCAGCTTGATATCAGGGGATACCGGGGAGCTGTTTTTT	CASSLISGDTGELFF
TRBD1	TRBV4-1	once	TRBJ2-1	TGCGCCAGCAGCCAAGGGACAGGGGTCACGGGCAATGAGCAGTTCTTC	CASSQGTGVTGNEQFF
-	TRBV7-3	-	TRBJ1-1	TGTGCCAGCAGCAAGGGACAGAACACTGAAGCTTTCTTT	CASSKGQNTEAFF
-	TRBV5-4	-	TRBJ2-5	TGTGCCAGCAGCTTGCCCGGGTCTCGTCAAGAGACCCAGTACTTC	CASSLPGSRQETQYF
TRBD1	TRBV7-9	-	TRBJ1-5	TGTGCCAGCAGCCAATTCGGACAGGGGGCGGGTCAGCCCCAGCATTTT	CASSQFGQGAGQPQHF
-	TRBV7-9	-	TRBJ2-3	TGTGCCAGCAGCCCTCAGGGAACCACAGATACGCAGTATTTT	CASSPQGTTDTQYF
TRBD1	TRBV10-3	-	TRBJ1-1	TGTGCATCCGGACAGGGGTTGGACACTGAAGCTTTCTTT	CASGQGLDTEAFF
-	TRBV7-2	-	TRBJ1-5	TGTGCCAGCAGCTCTCTTCGGGATCAGCCCCAGCATTTT	CASSSLRDQPQHF
-	TRBV27	-	TRBJ1-2	TGTGCCAGCAGCCGAGGACAGCCTAACTATGGCTACACCTTC	CASSRGQPNYGYTF
TRBD2	TRBV10-3	-	TRBJ2-7	TGTGCCATCAGTGAGGGGTCTAGCGGGAGACTCGAGCAGTACTTC	CAISEGSSGRLEQYF
TRBD1	TRBV6-5	-	TRBJ2-7	TGTGCCAGCAGATCACCCGAGACAGGGACCTACGAGCAGTACTTC	CASRSPETGTYEQYF
TRBD1	TRBV13	few	TRBJ1-1	TGTGCCAGCAGGGATCCAGGGGGCACTGAAGCTTTCTTT	CASRDPGGTEAFF
TRBD1	TRBV5-6	-	TRBJ2-7	TGTGCCAGCAGCTTATGGGGTGGGGACAGGGGGGCCTACGAGCAGTACTTC	CASSLWGGDRGAYEQYF
TRBD2	TRBV18	-	TRBJ2-3	TGTGCCAGCTCACCGCTAGCGGGGGGATCCACAGATACGCAGTATTTT	CASSPLAGGSTDTQYF
TRBD2	TRBV4-3	-	TRBJ2-1	TGCGCCAGCAGCCAAGATCCTGGGAGCGGGAGTATAGAGCAGTTCTTC	CASSQDPGSGSIEQFF
-	TRBV6-5	few	TRBJ1-1	TGTGCCAGCGCCCAACGGGAGGGTTCGGGAGCTTTCTTT	CASAQREGSGAFF
-	TRBV5-1	-	TRBJ2-2	TGCGCCAGCAGCTTGGGACAACAGAGTAACACCGGGGAGCTGTTTTTT	CASSLGQQSNTGELFF
TRBD1	TRBV19	-	TRBJ1-2	TGTGCCAGTAGCCTCCCAGGACAGGGATCTAACTATGGCTACACCTTC	CASSLPGQGSNYGYTF
TRBD2	TRBV6-5	-	TRBJ2-7	TGTGCCAGCGGAGAGCGGGGGCTAGAGCAGTACTTC	CASGERGLEQYF
TRBD2	TRBV7-2	-	TRBJ2-7	TGTGCCAGCAGCTTACAAGCGGGGGGGCTACCCTACGAGCAGTACTTC	CASSLQAGGLPYEQYF
TRBD1	TRBV2	once	TRBJ2-4	TGTGCCAGCACCGAGGAAGGGGGCCCAGCCAAAAACATTCAGTACTTC	CASTEEGGPAKNIQYF
-	TRBV5-1	-	TRBJ2-7	TGCGCCAGCAGCTTGGGGTTAGGGGGTACGGACGAGCAGTACTTC	CASSLGLGGTDEQYF
TRBD1	TRBV27	few	TRBJ1-1	TGTGCCAGCAGGGACAGGGTATCAACTGAAGCTTTCTTT	CASRDRVSTEAFF
TRBD2	TRBV4-1	-	TRBJ2-5	TGCGCCAGCAGCCAAGGTTTTAGCGGGGTAGAGACCCAGTACTTC	CASSQGFSGVETQYF
-	TRBV19	-	TRBJ2-2	TGTGCCAGTAGGCGGGGCGGGGACACCGGGGAGCTGTTTTTT	CASRRGGDTGELFF
TRBD1	TRBV27	-	TRBJ2-1	TGTGCCAGCAGTAGGACAGGGCACAATGAGCAGTTCTTC	CASSRTGHNEQFF
TRBD1	TRBV6-1	-	TRBJ2-2	TGTGCCAGCAGTCCACAGGGGGTTGACACCGGGGAGCTGTTTTTT	CASSPQGVDTGELFF
-	TRBV10-1	-	TRBJ1-2	TGCGCCAGCAGTGAGTGGGCAGGGGCCGGCTACACCTTC	CASSEWAGAGYTF
-	TRBV4-3	-	TRBJ1-6	TGCGCCAGCAGCCGACTAGCGGACAGATCCAGCTCCTATAATTCACCCCTCCACTTT	CASSRLADRSSSYNSPLHF
-	TRBV4-2	-	TRBJ2-7	TGTGCCAGCGGGCGGGGTTCCTACGAGCAGTACTTC	CASGRGSYEQYF
-	TRBV6-5	-	TRBJ1-2	TGTGCCAGCAGTGAACAAAACAACTATGGCTACACCTTC	CASSEQNNYGYTF
TRBD1	TRBV9	-	TRBJ1-3	TGTGCCAGCAGCCCCCGGACAGGGTCCCCGAAGGACACCATATATTTT	CASSPRTGSPKDTIYF
-	TRBV11-2	-	TRBJ2-1	TGTGCCAGCAGCCCCCTTAGGGGAATCGGGAATGAGCAGTTCTTC	CASSPLRGIGNEQFF
TRBD1	TRBV7-9	-	TRBJ1-1	TGTGCCAGCAGCGTGGGACAGGGGGCTTCTGAAGCTTTCTTT	CASSVGQGASEAFF
-	TRBV27	-	TRBJ1-1	TGTGCCAGCAGCTGGGACACGGAGAACACTGAAGCCTTCTTT	CASSWDTENTEAFF
-	TRBV19	-	TRBJ1-1	TGTGCCAGTAGCAGGCTTAGCAGGGGTTTAACTGAAGCTTTCTTT	CASSRLSRGLTEAFF
TRBD2	TRBV2	-	TRBJ2-7	TGTGCCAGCAGGTCCCGGGGGGGGGACTCCTTGGAGCAGTACTTC	CASRSRGGDSLEQYF
-	TRBV19	-	TRBJ2-7	TGTGCCAGTAGTAGGGGGCGGGGGATCGTCGGGGACGAGCAGTACTTC	CASSRGRGIVGDEQYF
TRBD2	TRBV30	-	TRBJ2-1	TGTGCCTGGAGGCCCACGGGACTAGCATTGGATGAGCAGTTCTTC	CAWRPTGLALDEQFF
-	TRBV7-9	-	TRBJ1-1	TGTGCCAGCAAACACGGGGGGGTGAACACTGAAGCTTTCTTT	CASKHGGVNTEAFF